This T cell receptor (beta chain) was identified in a study of blood T cell repertoires in COVID-19. Background on the study: Spain, Italy and the United States supplied samples that represented acute and convalescent COVID-19. PBMCs, B-cell-depleted T cells, or T cells provided the cDNA or gDNA that made up the material.

CDR1 and CDR2 (germline): MNHNS, SASEGT. The CDR3 sequence is 18 residues long. The V and J ends lost 4 bases and 5 bases respectively, with 26 bases between them. Original processing notes: Estimation of nucleated cell counts was performed using reference gene primer amplification. Method: immunoSEQ multiplex PCR; TCRdb's copy keeps in-frame clones and lacks some. The D gene and trimming were derived from the DNA, and the V and J assignments and clone size from that table. The data contain some 75,000 clones, approximately 90% of them singletons. The origin of this receptor is a man aged 55 to 69 with acute or convalescent COVID-19. V and J are TRBV6-1 and TRBJ2-5; TRBD2 might be the D (6 bases). Material for sequencing was peripheral blood. DNA for the CDR3: TGTGCCAGCAGTGTACCGGACTACCAAAGGGCGTTGGGTGAGACCCAGTACTTC. It yields the protein CASSVPDYQRALGETQYF.